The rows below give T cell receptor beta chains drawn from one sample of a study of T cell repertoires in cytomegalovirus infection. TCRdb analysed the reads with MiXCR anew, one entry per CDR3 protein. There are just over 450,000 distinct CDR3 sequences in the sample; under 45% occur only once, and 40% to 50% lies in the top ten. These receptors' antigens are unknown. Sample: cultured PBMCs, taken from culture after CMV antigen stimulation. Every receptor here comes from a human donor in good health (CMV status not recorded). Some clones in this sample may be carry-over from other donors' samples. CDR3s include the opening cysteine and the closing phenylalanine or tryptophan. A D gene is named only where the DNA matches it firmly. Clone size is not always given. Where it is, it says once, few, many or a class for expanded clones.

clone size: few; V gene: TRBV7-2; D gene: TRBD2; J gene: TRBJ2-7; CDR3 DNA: TGTGCCAGCAGGTCCAGCGGGAACTCCTACGAGCAGTACTTC; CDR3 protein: CASRSSGNSYEQYF
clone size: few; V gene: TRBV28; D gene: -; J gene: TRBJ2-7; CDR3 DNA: TGTGCCAGCAGTCCGGGGGGCCCTTCCTACGAGCAGTACTTC; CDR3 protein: CASSPGGPSYEQYF
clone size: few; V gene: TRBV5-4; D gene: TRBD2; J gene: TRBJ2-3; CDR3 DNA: TGTGCCAGCAGCTTGTTCGCTAGCGGGAGTCCAGGGTATACGCAGTATTTT; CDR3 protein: CASSLFASGSPGYTQYF
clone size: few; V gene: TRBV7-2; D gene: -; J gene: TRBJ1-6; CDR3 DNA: TGTGCCAGCAGCTTAGAACGGGTGTATTCACCCCTCCACTTT; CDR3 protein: CASSLERVYSPLHF
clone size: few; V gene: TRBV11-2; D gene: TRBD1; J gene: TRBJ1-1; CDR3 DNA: TGTGCCAGCAGCGAGACAGGGTCGAGGTACACTGAAGCTTTCTTT; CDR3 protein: CASSETGSRYTEAFF
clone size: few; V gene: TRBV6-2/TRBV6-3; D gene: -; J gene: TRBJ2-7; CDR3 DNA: TGTGCCAGCAGTTACGGTGGCGGTCCCTACGAGCAGTACTTC; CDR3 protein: CASSYGGGPYEQYF
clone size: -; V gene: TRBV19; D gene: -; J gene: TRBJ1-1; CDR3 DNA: TGTGGTAGTAGGTCGACAAGTCGGAAAGCTTTCTTT; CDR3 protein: CGSRSTSRKAFF
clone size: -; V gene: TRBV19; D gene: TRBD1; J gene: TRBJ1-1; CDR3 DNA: TGTGCCACCAGGGACAGGGCGAGGGTCACTGAAGCTTTCTTT; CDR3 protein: CATRDRARVTEAFF
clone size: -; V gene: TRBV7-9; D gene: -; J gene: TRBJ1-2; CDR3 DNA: TGTGCCAGCAGCCCCGGAAGGGTCCGTGGCTACACCTTC; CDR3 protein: CASSPGRVRGYTF
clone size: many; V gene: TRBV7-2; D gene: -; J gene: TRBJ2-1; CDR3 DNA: TGTGCCAGCAGCTCAAGGCGCCCGGCTGAAGGGAGCTCCTACAATGAGCAGTTCTTC; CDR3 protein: CASSSRRPAEGSSYNEQFF
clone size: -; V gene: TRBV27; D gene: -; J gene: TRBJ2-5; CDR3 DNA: TGTGCCAGCAGTTCCGGGACTCAACGAGAGACCCAGTACTTC; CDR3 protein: CASSSGTQRETQYF
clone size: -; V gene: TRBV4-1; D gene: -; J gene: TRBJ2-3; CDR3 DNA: TGCGCCAGCAGCCAAGTGCGGGGAGGCACAGATACGCAGTATTTT; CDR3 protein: CASSQVRGGTDTQYF
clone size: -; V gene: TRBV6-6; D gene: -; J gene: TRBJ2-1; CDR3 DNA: TGTGCCAGCGACAAACTAGGGGCCTACAATGAGCAGTTCTTC; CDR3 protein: CASDKLGAYNEQFF
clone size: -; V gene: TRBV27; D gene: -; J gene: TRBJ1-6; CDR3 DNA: TGTGCCAGCAGTTTAATATTTGGGTCCACAAGTTCACCCCTCCACTTT; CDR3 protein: CASSLIFGSTSSPLHF
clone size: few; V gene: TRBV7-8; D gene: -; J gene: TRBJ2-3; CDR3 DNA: TGTGCCAGCAGCATACGACTACCTCCTAGCACAGATACGCAGTATTTT; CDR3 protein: CASSIRLPPSTDTQYF
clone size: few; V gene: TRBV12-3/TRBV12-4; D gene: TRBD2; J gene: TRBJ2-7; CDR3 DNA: TGTGCCAGCACCGTAGGACTAGCGGGCGAGCAGTACTTC; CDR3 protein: CASTVGLAGEQYF
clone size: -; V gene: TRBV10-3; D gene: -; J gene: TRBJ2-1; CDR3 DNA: TGTGCCATCAGTGATGGCAATGAGCAGTTCTTC; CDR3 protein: CAISDGNEQFF
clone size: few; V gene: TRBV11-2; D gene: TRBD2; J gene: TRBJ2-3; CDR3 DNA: TGTGCCAGCAGCACCAGGGGGACTAGCGGGAGCCTACTCACAGATACGCAGTATTTT; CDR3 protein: CASSTRGTSGSLLTDTQYF
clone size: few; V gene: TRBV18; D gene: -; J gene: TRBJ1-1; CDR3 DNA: TGTGCCAGCTCACCCCAGACTGCTGAAGCTTTCTTT; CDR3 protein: CASSPQTAEAFF
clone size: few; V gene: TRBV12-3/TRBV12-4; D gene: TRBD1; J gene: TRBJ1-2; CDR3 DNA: TGTGCCAGCAATGGACCGGGACAGTACTATGGCTACACCTTC; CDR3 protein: CASNGPGQYYGYTF
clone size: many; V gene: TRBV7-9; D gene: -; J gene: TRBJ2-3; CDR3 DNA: TGTGCCAGCAGCTTACCGTGGGACCCCCGCACAGATACGCAGTATTTT; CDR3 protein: CASSLPWDPRTDTQYF
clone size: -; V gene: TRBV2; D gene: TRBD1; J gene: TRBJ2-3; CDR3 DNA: TGTGCCAGCAGCAAACGGGACAGAGTCACAGATACGCAGTATTTT; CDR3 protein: CASSKRDRVTDTQYF
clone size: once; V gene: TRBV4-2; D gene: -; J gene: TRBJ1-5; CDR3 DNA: TGTGCCAGCAGCCCGGGGACCGACAATCAGCCCCAGCATTTT; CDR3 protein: CASSPGTDNQPQHF
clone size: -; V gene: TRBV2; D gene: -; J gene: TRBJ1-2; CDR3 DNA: TGTACCAGCAGTGAAATTAAACCAGGCTACACCTTC; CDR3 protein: CTSSEIKPGYTF
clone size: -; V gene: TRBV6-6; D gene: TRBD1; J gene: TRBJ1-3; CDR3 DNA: TGTGCCAGCGGGGGGGGACAGTTAATCTCTGGAAACACCATATATTTT; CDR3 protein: CASGGGQLISGNTIYF
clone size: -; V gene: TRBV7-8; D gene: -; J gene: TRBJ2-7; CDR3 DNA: TGTGCCAGCAGCTTAGCCCGGGCAGGAACCTACGAGCAGTACTTC; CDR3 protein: CASSLARAGTYEQYF
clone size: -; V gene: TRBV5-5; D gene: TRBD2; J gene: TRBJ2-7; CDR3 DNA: TGTGCCAGCGGAACGGCGGGAGGGCGCTACGAGCAGTACTTC; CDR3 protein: CASGTAGGRYEQYF
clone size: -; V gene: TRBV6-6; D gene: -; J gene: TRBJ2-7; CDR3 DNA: TGTGCCAGCAGTGTGCGGCTTAGAGACTACGAGCAGTACTTC; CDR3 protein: CASSVRLRDYEQYF